This T cell receptor (beta chain) was identified during a study of T cells after yellow fever vaccination. This CDR3 region has 13 residues. CDR1 and CDR2 (germline): SQVTM, ANQGSEA. The V end lost 5 bases, the J end lost 4 bases, and 14 bases lay between the germline ends. TCRdb re-called the 5' RACE reads through MiXCR, storing one row per CDR3 protein. Of 250,000 to 300,000 distinct CDR3 sequences in the sample, approximately 5.2% were seen once. The chain combines TRBV29-1 with TRBJ1-1; perhaps TRBD1 as D (6 bases). The source material was CD4+ T cells sorted from PBMCs, sampled on the day of the yellow fever booster vaccination. The TCR sequence derives from a man between 18 and 35 years old who received the YFV17D yellow fever vaccine. The CDR3 reads CSVLGGISTEAFF. DNA of the CDR3: TGCAGCGTTCTAGGGGGGATCAGCACTGAAGCTTTCTTT.